This T cell receptor (beta chain) emerged from a study of cytomegalovirus exposure and HLA in healthy donors. CDR3 size: 15 residues. V lost 5 bases, J lost 3 bases, and 10 bases stayed unmatched. Germline CDR1 MDHEN, CDR2 SYDVKM. As for this clone: Its antigen is as yet unknown.

Findings and limits, study-wide: High specificity and sensitivity for cytomegalovirus status were reported for the classifier.

PCR used 60 Vbeta primers and 13 Jbeta primers. Profiling relied on immunoSEQ multiplex PCR, and the TCRdb table lists in-frame clones only, not all of them. This repertoire includes some 140,000 clones. The TCR comes from a woman in her sixties or seventies in good health and CMV-seronegative. The chain couples TRBV28 to TRBJ2-7, with TRBD1 matching over 7 bases. Sequencing was performed on PBMCs. The CDR3 loop is CASSPGQRRNYEQYF. CDR3 coding DNA: TGTGCCAGCAGTCCGGGACAGCGTCGCAACTACGAGCAGTACTTC. Supplemented by reference TRBV28 and TRBJ2-7, the full variable domain reads DVKVTQSSRYLVKRTGEKVFLECVQDMDHENMFWYRQDPGLGLRLIYFSYDVKMKEKGDIPEGYSVSREKKERFSLILESASTNQTSMYLCASSPGQRRNYEQYFGPGTRLTVT.